The next 3 T cell receptor beta chains were all read from a single sample in a study of T cells in Graves' hyperthyroidism and ophthalmopathy. TCR beta CDR3 sequences were amplified from RNA transcripts. The HTBI set primed first-round TCR CDR3 RT-PCR. Each CDR3 protein gets one entry after TCRdb re-called the multiplex PCR reads with MiXCR. The table includes about 460,000 distinct CDR3 sequences, about 20% detected once. Sequencing input: blood. Source of these receptors: a woman aged 70-85 years with Graves' ophthalmopathy.

This chain links TRBV12-3 or TRBV12-4 with TRBJ1-3, with 9 bases matching TRBD1. This CDR3 is 16 amino acids long. The junction had 12 bases not matched to a gene; V was cut back by 5 bases and J by 7 bases. CDR3 DNA sequence: TGTGCCAGCAGTCCGCCGCCGGGACAGGGCGTCAACACCATATATTTT. Translating it yields CASSPPPGQGVNTIYF.

This clonotype has more than one count but fewer than ten. The chain links TRBV20-1 to TRBJ2-6; D gene unclear. Trimming stripped 6 bases from V and 0 bases from J, with 9 bases between. The CDR3 totals 14 residues. Germline assignment: CDR1 DFQATT and CDR2 SNEGSKA (reference sequence). The CDR3 coding sequence is TGCAGTGCCCCGGAGTACTCTGGGGCCAACGTCCTGACTTTC. It codes for CSAPEYSGANVLTF.

The chain employs TRBV6-1 and TRBJ2-7, with no clear D. From germline, CDR1 is MNHNS and CDR2 SASEGT. The CDR3 sequence is 12 residues long. V was trimmed by 11 bases and J by 1 base, leaving 12 bases between them. CDR3 nucleotide sequence: TGTGCCGCCCGGAGCCTGTCCTACGAGCAGTACTTC. This sequence encodes CAARSLSYEQYF.